This passage covers 22 T cell receptor beta chains from one sample sequenced in a study of cytomegalovirus exposure and HLA in healthy donors. With 60 Vbeta and 13 Jbeta primers, the PCR was carried out. Produced via immunoSEQ multiplex PCR; TCRdb's table is partial and in-frame only. The sample records some 150,000 clones, around 73% being singletons. Sequencing was performed on PBMCs. The receptor source for this set is a human donor in good health.

This chain connects TRBV9 to TRBJ2-1; possible D gene TRBD2, 5 bases. Per the germline V gene, CDR1 is SGDLS and CDR2 is YYNGEE. V was clipped by 4 bases and J by 5 bases, with 10 bases between them. The CDR3 has 13 residues. The CDR3, as DNA: TGTGCCAGCAGCCTTCGGGGTCACAATGAGCAGTTCTTC. Translated: CASSLRGHNEQFF.

The chain recombines TRBV4-2 with TRBJ2-5; 9 nucleotides match TRBD2. The CDR3 totals 15 residues. In germline, CDR1 is LGHNA, CDR2 YNFKEQ. The V and J ends lost 1 base and 5 bases, in that order; junction bases with no gene match: 5. CDR3 residues: CASSQGSGSVETQYF. The DNA for the CDR3 is TGTGCCAGCAGCCAAGGTAGCGGGAGTGTTGAGACCCAGTACTTC.

The rearrangement joins TRBV7-9 to TRBJ1-2, with D unclear. V lost 0 bases and J 6 bases, leaving 14 bases between the germline ends. Germline lookup yields CDR1 SEHNR and CDR2 FQNEAQ (reference sequence). This CDR3 contains 15 residues. The CDR3 sequence is CASSLAGRGGNGYTF. In DNA, the CDR3 is TGTGCCAGCAGCTTAGCCGGACGGGGAGGGAATGGCTACACCTTC.

The rearrangement joins TRBV7-6 to TRBJ2-1, with TRBD1 matching over 12 bases. The junction had 6 bases not matched to a gene; V was cut back by 5 bases and J by 10 bases. The CDR3 runs 14 residues. The germline V gene encodes CDR1 SGHVS and CDR2 FNYEAQ. The CDR3 DNA follows: TGTGCCAGCAGCCAGGGACAGGGGGCGGGCGAGCAGTTCTTC. This translates into CASSQGQGAGEQFF.

The chain recombines TRBV4-1 with TRBJ1-5; D ambiguous. CDR1 and CDR2 from the germline V gene are MGHRA and YSYEKL. The CDR3 totals 14 residues. V lost 2 bases and J 1 base, leaving 6 bases between the germline ends. The CDR3 protein is CASSQLGSNQPQHF. CDR3 DNA sequence: TGCGCCAGCAGCCAACTCGGGAGCAATCAGCCCCAGCATTTT.

J is TRBJ1-4 and V is TRBV7-6; D not certain. Deletions cut 5 bases from V and 10 bases from J, with 14 bases between. The CDR3 runs 13 residues. Germline loops: CDR1 SGHVS, CDR2 FNYEAQ. The CDR3 is CASSGGWGGKLFF. The CDR3, as DNA: TGTGCCAGCAGCGGAGGATGGGGTGGAAAACTGTTTTTT.

The chain links TRBV5-6 to TRBJ2-3, with 7 positions matching TRBD2. Losses at the gene ends were 4 bases for V and 3 bases for J; bases not matched to a gene: 8. The germline V gene encodes CDR1 SGHDT and CDR2 YYEEEE. CDR3 length equals 15 residues. DNA for the CDR3: TGTGCCAGCAGCGTTGGCGGGGGTGGTACAGATACGCAGTATTTT. It is translated as CASSVGGGGTDTQYF.

This clone was counted a few times. This chain links TRBV7-2 with TRBJ2-7; maybe TRBD1 (6 bases). Deletions cut 0 bases from V and 3 bases from J, with 9 bases between. The CDR3 is 14 amino acids. Germline loops: CDR1 SGHTA, CDR2 FQGNSA. The CDR3 DNA follows: TGTGCCAGCAGCTTAGCTGGGACAAACTACGAGCAGTACTTC. Translating it yields CASSLAGTNYEQYF.

The V gene is TRBV2, the J gene TRBJ2-3; weak D call: TRBD1 (6 bases). The CDR3 extends over 13 amino acids. V was clipped by 4 bases and J by 6 bases, with 11 bases between them. From germline, CDR1 is SNHLY and CDR2 FYNNEI. CDR3 DNA: TGTGCCAGCAGTGGATCAGGGGCGGATACGCAGTATTTT. Encoded protein: CASSGSGADTQYF.

This sequence joins TRBV6-6 and TRBJ2-7; no firm D call. CDR3 length equals 10 residues. The ends were cut back, 8 bases at V and 3 bases at J, with 5 bases in the middle. Germline-derived CDR1 and CDR2 are MNHNY and SVGAGI (reference sequence). CDR3 sequence (DNA): TGTGCCAGCGCGAACTACGAGCAGTACTTC. Its protein is CASANYEQYF.

This clone was observed many times. V gene TRBV29-1 combines with J gene TRBJ2-2; maybe TRBD2 (6 bases). Germline lookup yields CDR1 SQVTM and CDR2 ANQGSEA. The CDR3 sequence is 15 residues long. The V and J ends lost 5 bases and 7 bases respectively, with 20 bases between them. In DNA form, the CDR3 reads TGCAGCGTTAGTGCTGGGCGGGATTTTGGCGGGGAGCTGTTTTTT. It translates to CSVSAGRDFGGELFF.

J is TRBJ2-7 and V is TRBV6-1, with 10 bases fitting TRBD1. The trim removed 4 bases at V and 4 bases at J, leaving 7 bases unmatched. The CDR3 totals 15 residues. CDR1 and CDR2 (germline): MNHNS, SASEGT. CDR3 DNA sequence: TGTGCCAGCAGTGCCACGCCGGGACAGGGGTACGAGCAGTACTTC. Translation gives CASSATPGQGYEQYF.

The gene calls are TRBV7-2 and TRBJ1-2; 7 positions agree with TRBD1. The CDR3 has 15 residues. The germline V gene encodes CDR1 SGHTA and CDR2 FQGNSA. V was clipped by 1 base and J by 7 bases; unmatched bases: 9. Here the CDR3 reads CASSLGPGQEGGYTF. CDR3 DNA: TGTGCCAGCAGCTTAGGGCCTGGACAGGAGGGTGGCTACACCTTC.

In its sample, this clone was seen a few times. This sequence joins TRBV5-1 and TRBJ2-5; perhaps TRBD2 as D (7 bases). Germline V CDR1 and CDR2: SGHRS, YFSETQ. The CDR3 is 15 amino acids. Deletions cut 1 base from V and 2 bases from J, with 12 bases between. Here the CDR3 reads CASSLRGGEQETQYF. The CDR3 bases are TGCGCCAGCAGCTTGAGGGGGGGGGAACAAGAGACCCAGTACTTC. Supplemented by reference TRBV5-1 and TRBJ2-5, the full variable domain reads KAGVTQTPRYLIKTRGQQVTLSCSPISGHRSVSWYQQTPGQGLQFLFEYFSETQRNKGNFPGRFSGRQFSNSRSEMNVSTLELGDSALYLCASSLRGGEQETQYFGPGTRLLVL.

This chain uses TRBV19 with TRBJ1-3; D not certain. Per germline, CDR1 LNHDA and CDR2 SQIVND (reference sequence). The CDR3 contains 15 residues. The ends were cut back, 8 bases at V and 0 bases at J, with 14 bases in the middle. The CDR3 protein is CASGPLDGSGNTIYF. CDR3 DNA: TGTGCCAGTGGGCCCTTAGACGGCTCTGGAAACACCATATATTTT.

The chain combines TRBV4-1 with TRBJ1-5; tentative D call: TRBD1 (6 bases). CDR1 is MGHRA and CDR2 is YSYEKL in the germline V gene. The CDR3 sequence is 14 residues long. V lost 4 bases to trimming and J lost 4 bases, with 11 bases between them. CDR3 protein: CASSRNTGNQPQHF. CDR3 sequence (DNA): TGCGCCAGCAGCCGAAATACAGGGAATCAGCCCCAGCATTTT.

The V call is TRBV30, the J call TRBJ2-1; no clear D gene. Per germline, CDR1 GTSNPN and CDR2 SVGIG (reference sequence). The CDR3 loop spans 12 amino acids. The V end lost 3 bases, the J end lost 0 bases, and 3 bases lay between the germline ends. Here the CDR3 reads CAWSGSYNEQFF. CDR3 in DNA: TGTGCCTGGAGCGGCTCCTACAATGAGCAGTTCTTC.

The gene calls are TRBV10-2 and TRBJ2-1; 8 bases agree with TRBD2. Trimming took 6 bases from V and 2 from J; bases not matched to a gene: 9. This CDR3 is 16 amino acids long. The germline V gene encodes CDR1 WSHSY and CDR2 SAAADI. CDR3 bases: TGCGCCAGCAGCTCCTGGCGGGGGGCACCCTACAATGAGCAGTTCTTC. It is translated as CASSSWRGAPYNEQFF.

J is TRBJ1-1 and V is TRBV27; 9 bases fit TRBD1. The CDR3 contains 14 residues. V was pared by 6 bases and J by 1 base, with 3 bases of the junction left unmatched. Germline CDR1 MNHEY, CDR2 SMNVEV (reference sequence). CDR3 nucleotides: TGTGCCAGCAGAAGACAGGGGGGGAACACTGAAGCTTTCTTT. This gives the protein CASRRQGGNTEAFF.

The chain links TRBV27 to TRBJ1-2; no firm D call. CDR1 and CDR2 (germline): MNHEY, SMNVEV (reference sequence). The CDR3 is 13 amino acids. V dropped 6 bases and J dropped 6 bases, with 14 bases sitting between them. CDR3 DNA: TGTGCCAGCAGCGGGTCGGGGTTTGATGGCTACACCTTC. Translating it yields CASSGSGFDGYTF.

This clone was observed once. V and J are TRBV2 and TRBJ1-4; the match to TRBD1 covers 7 bases. This CDR3 is built from 14 residues. CDR1 SNHLY and CDR2 FYNNEI come from the germline V gene. J lost 1 base, V lost 7 bases, and 3 bases had no gene match. In DNA form, the CDR3 reads TGTGCCAGCAACAGACAGGGAACTAATGAAAAACTGTTTTTT. It translates to CASNRQGTNEKLFF.

The chain combines TRBV10-3 with TRBJ2-1; TRBD2 might be the D (6 bases). The germline gives CDR1 ENHRY, CDR2 SYGVKD. There are 14 residues in the CDR3. V was trimmed by 10 bases and J by 7 bases, leaving 20 bases between them. CDR3 in amino acids: CATRGTRGDNEQFF. In DNA, the CDR3 is TGTGCCACCCGGGGGACCCGTGGGGATAATGAGCAGTTCTTC.